The source of this T cell receptor (beta chain) is a study of beta chain features in type 1 diabetes. Whole-study context: In all, some 100,000,000 sorted cells from all samples were analyzed.

Sequenced material consisted of expressed TCRB transcripts (all of the isolated RNA was reverse transcribed). The method was immunoSEQ multiplex PCR; TCRdb's version includes in-frame clones alone and lacks a portion of them. The repertoire holds 860,000 or so clones, with roughly a sixth as singletons. CDR3 length equals 13 residues. The V end was cut by 8 bases, the J end by 5 bases, with 15 bases between. Germline V gene lookup returns CDR1 LNHNV and CDR2 YYDKDF (reference sequence). The sequencing input was naive CD4+ T cells from blood. The rearrangement uses TRBV15 and TRBJ2-5; perhaps D is TRBD1 or TRBD2 (5 bases each). The TCR originated in a woman under 30 in good health. This chain's CDR3 is CATVRTRGETQYF. The CDR3 bases are TGTGCCACCGTAAGGACACGAGGGGAGACCCAGTACTTC.